The entry below describes one TCR beta chain. The record originates from a study of spatial heterogeneity in lung cancer. The time point was: sample taken at primary tumor resection. Whole RNA was taken from tumor, nontumor lung or frozen PBMC; it was then sequenced unsorted. The cohort: 65 to 80 early-stage, untreated non-small cell lung cancer patients. Each CDR3 protein gets one entry after TCRdb re-called the 5' RACE reads with MiXCR. The top ten clones hold roughly 26% of a sample with 30,000 to 45,000 distinct CDR3 sequences, 5.2% of them seen once. The length of the CDR3 is 11 residues. Trimming pared 11 bases from V and 4 bases from J, leaving 11 bases between. Germline V lookup: CDR1 KGHSH, CDR2 LQKENI.

The clonotype comes from a female donor with early-stage non-small cell lung cancer. The chain is built from TRBV18 and TRBJ1-1; D ambiguous. Sequencing used PBMCs, obtained at surgery. As DNA, the CDR3 is TGTGCCTCGGCGGGGAGCACTGAAGCTTTCTTT. Residues: CASAGSTEAFF.